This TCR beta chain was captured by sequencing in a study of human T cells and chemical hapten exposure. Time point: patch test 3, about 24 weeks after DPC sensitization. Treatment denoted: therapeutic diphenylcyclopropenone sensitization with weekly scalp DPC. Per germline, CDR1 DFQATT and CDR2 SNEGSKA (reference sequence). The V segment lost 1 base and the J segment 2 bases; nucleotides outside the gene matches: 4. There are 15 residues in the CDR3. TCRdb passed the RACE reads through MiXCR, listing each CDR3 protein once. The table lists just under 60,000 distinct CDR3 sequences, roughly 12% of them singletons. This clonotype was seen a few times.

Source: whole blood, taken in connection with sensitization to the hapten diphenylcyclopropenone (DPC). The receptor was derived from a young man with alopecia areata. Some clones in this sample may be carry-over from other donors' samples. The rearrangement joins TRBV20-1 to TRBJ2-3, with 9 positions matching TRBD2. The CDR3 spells CSARALAGLTDTQYF. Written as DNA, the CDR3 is TGCAGTGCTAGAGCTCTAGCGGGGCTCACAGATACGCAGTATTTT.